This entry is about one T cell receptor beta chain. Seattle researchers signed up patients amid active infection and tracked them longitudinally. The data are from a study of blood T cell repertoires in COVID-19. Study summary: Acute and convalescent COVID-19 specimens originated in the United States, Italy and Spain.

Trimming removed 2 bases at V and 6 bases at J, with 14 bases between. The CDR3 extends over 14 amino acids. The V gene's germline CDR1 is MNHNS and CDR2 SASEGT. Original analysis: Estimation of nucleated cell counts was performed using reference gene primer amplification. Repertoires were generated with immunoSEQ multiplex PCR, while TCRdb's copy carries only in-frame clones and drops some. V and J calls and clone size are given by that table; D and trimming were obtained from the DNA. The data show about 130,000 clones, around nine tenths seen once. The genes are TRBV6-1 and TRBJ2-7, with D possibly being TRBD1 (5 bases). Sequencing was done on a sample of peripheral blood. This receptor was obtained from an older woman with COVID-19, enrolled during active disease. The CDR3 DNA reads TGTGCCAGCAGTGAAAACTCGCGGACATTCGAGCAGTACTTC. This sequence encodes CASSENSRTFEQYF.